Following are 12 T cell receptor beta chains from one sample sequenced in a study of cytomegalovirus exposure and HLA in healthy donors (dated by TCRdb to about 2017). Libraries were built with the immunoSEQ multiplex PCR assay. For the multiplex PCR, a mixture combining 60 forward primers for TCR Vbeta segments and 13 reverse primers for TCR Jbeta segments was used. TCRdb took over this immuneACCESS table, retaining in-frame rearrangements with V and J assigned. Such tables are incomplete; in checked studies, under half of the missing clones stem from an unresolved V gene, and the remainder is unexplained. In this sample the table shows under 150,000 clones, around 80% of which occur a single time. The leading ten clones occupy 2.5% of the sample. Source material: PBMCs. These receptor sequences come from a boy under 10 years old in good health and CMV-seronegative.

This sequence joins TRBV6-5 and TRBJ2-3; 7 bases are shared with TRBD1. CDR3 size: 15 residues. Germline CDR1 and CDR2: MNHEY and SVGAGI. Unmatched junction bases numbered 8, after V lost 5 bases and J lost 3 bases. The CDR3 region has the DNA TGTGCCAGCAGTCGAACAGGGGTAGAAACAGATACGCAGTATTTT. Translated, it gives CASSRTGVETDTQYF.

The gene calls are TRBV9 and TRBJ1-2; 7 nucleotides match TRBD1. Per the germline V gene, CDR1 is SGDLS and CDR2 is YYNGEE. This CDR3 spans 17 amino acids. Germline trimming cut 4 bases from V and 7 bases from J; bases unmatched to any gene: 19. In nucleotides, the CDR3 is TGTGCCAGCAGCCCCAGACAGGGAGGAAGTTCGTACGGTGGCTACACCTTC. Protein: CASSPRQGGSSYGGYTF.

A note on this clone: An end of the junction differs from the germline gene, which may be a read error. The genes are TRBV7-9 and TRBJ1-5; D unresolved. The CDR3 covers 15 residues. The germline gives CDR1 SEHNR, CDR2 FQNEAQ (reference sequence). The CDR3 is CSSSLFGKVPQPQHF. In nucleotides, the CDR3 is TGTTCCAGCAGCTTGTTCGGGAAGGTGCCTCAGCCCCAGCATTTT.

This clone was seen a single time. The chain is built from TRBV4-2 and TRBJ2-5; D call uncertain. This CDR3 region has 13 residues. Germline lookup yields CDR1 LGHNA and CDR2 YNFKEQ. Deletions cut 1 base from V and 3 bases from J, with 6 bases between. The CDR3 region is CASSQVAKETQYF. In DNA form, the CDR3 reads TGTGCCAGCAGCCAAGTTGCTAAAGAGACCCAGTACTTC.

V usage is TRBV5-4 and J usage is TRBJ2-3; weak D call: TRBD2 (5 bases). CDR1 and CDR2 (germline): SGHNT, YYREEE (reference sequence). This CDR3 region has 13 residues. Trimming removed 4 bases at V and 11 bases at J, with 17 bases between. In DNA, the CDR3 is TGTGCCAGCAGCGATTCATCCGCTAGCCTGCAGTATTTT. This gives the protein CASSDSSASLQYF. Supplemented by reference TRBV5-4 and TRBJ2-3, the full variable domain reads ETGVTQSPTHLIKTRGQQVTLRCSSQSGHNTVSWYQQALGQGPQFIFQYYREEENGRGNFPPRFSGLQFPNYSSELNVNALELDDSALYLCASSDSSASLQYFGPGTRLTVL.

The chain links TRBV5-1 to TRBJ2-7; TRBD1 might be the D (5 bases). V lost 2 bases and J 2 bases, leaving 20 bases between the germline ends. The CDR3 runs 17 residues. Germline assignment: CDR1 SGHRS and CDR2 YFSETQ. CDR3 protein: CASSFAVQDGRPYEQYF. Written as DNA, the CDR3 is TGCGCCAGCAGCTTCGCCGTACAGGACGGACGCCCCTACGAGCAGTACTTC.

This clone has just a few counts. The chain has TRBV28 and TRBJ2-7; 10 bases agree with TRBD1. The CDR3 is made up of 16 amino acids. V dropped 1 base and J dropped 3; count of bases not matched to a gene: 6. The V gene's germline CDR1 is MDHEN and CDR2 SYDVKM. DNA of the CDR3: TGTGCCAGCAGTTTATCTACCGGGACAGGGGTCTACGAGCAGTACTTC. Encoded protein: CASSLSTGTGVYEQYF.

The gene calls are TRBV29-1 and TRBJ2-1, with 9 bases fitting TRBD1. Per germline, CDR1 SQVTM and CDR2 ANQGSEA. Unmatched junction bases numbered 7, after V lost 6 bases and J lost 1 base. CDR3 length: 15 residues. In DNA, the CDR3 is TGCAGCGTATACAGGGGGCACCTGTCCTACAATGAGCAGTTCTTC. It yields the protein CSVYRGHLSYNEQFF.

The chain recombines TRBV19 with TRBJ2-2; possible D gene TRBD2, 6 bases. The ends were cut back, 9 bases at V and 2 bases at J, with 10 bases in the middle. The CDR3 covers 13 residues. Germline CDR1 is LNHDA and CDR2 is SQIVND (reference sequence). DNA of the CDR3: TGTGCCAGCTGGGGGGATAACACCGGGGAGCTGTTTTTT. It translates to CASWGDNTGELFF. Full variable domain (missing parts from reference TRBV19 and TRBJ2-2): DGGITQSPKYLFRKEGQNVTLSCEQNLNHDAMYWYRQDPGQGLRLIYYSQIVNDFQKGDIAEGYSVSREKKESFPLTVTSAQKNPTAFYLCASWGDNTGELFFGEGSRLTVL.

This chain's CDR3 is CASSLEGSGVYEQYF. In DNA form, the CDR3 reads TGTGCCAGCAGCTTAGAGGGGTCAGGGGTTTACGAGCAGTACTTC. V and J are TRBV7-6 and TRBJ2-7; tentative D call: TRBD1 (6 bases). This CDR3 comprises 15 residues. V was trimmed by 1 base and J by 4 bases, leaving 14 bases between them. CDR1 and CDR2 (germline): SGHVS, FNYEAQ.

The chain recombines TRBV20-1 with TRBJ2-1; no clear D. Germline V gene data show CDR1 as DFQATT and CDR2 as SNEGSKA (reference sequence). V lost 4 bases and J lost 10, with 8 bases in between. The CDR3 has 10 amino acids. The CDR3 sequence is CSAKAREQFF. CDR3 coding DNA: TGCAGTGCTAAAGCACGCGAGCAGTTCTTC.

The CDR3 loop is CASSFSAGANSPLHF. As DNA, the CDR3 is TGTGCCAGCAGTTTCTCGGCAGGGGCGAATTCACCCCTCCACTTT. V usage is TRBV27 and J usage is TRBJ1-6; TRBD1 might be the D (6 bases). In germline, CDR1 is MNHEY, CDR2 SMNVEV (reference sequence). The germline V and J ends were trimmed by 3 bases and 7 bases, with 13 bases remaining between them. This CDR3 comprises 15 residues.